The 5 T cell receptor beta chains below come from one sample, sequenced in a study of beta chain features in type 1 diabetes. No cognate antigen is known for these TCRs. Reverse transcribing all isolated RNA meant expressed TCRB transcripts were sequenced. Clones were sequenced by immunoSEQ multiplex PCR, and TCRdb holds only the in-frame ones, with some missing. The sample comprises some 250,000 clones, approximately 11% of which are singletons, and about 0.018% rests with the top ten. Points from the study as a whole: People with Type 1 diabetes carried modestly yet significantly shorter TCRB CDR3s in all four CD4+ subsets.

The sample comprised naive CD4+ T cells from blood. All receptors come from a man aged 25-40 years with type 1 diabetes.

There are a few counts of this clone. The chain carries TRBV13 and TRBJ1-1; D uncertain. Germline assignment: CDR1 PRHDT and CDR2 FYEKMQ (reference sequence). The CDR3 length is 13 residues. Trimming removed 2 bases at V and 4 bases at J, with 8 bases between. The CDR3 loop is CASSLREGTEAFF. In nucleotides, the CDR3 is TGTGCCAGCAGCTTACGGGAGGGCACTGAAGCTTTCTTT.

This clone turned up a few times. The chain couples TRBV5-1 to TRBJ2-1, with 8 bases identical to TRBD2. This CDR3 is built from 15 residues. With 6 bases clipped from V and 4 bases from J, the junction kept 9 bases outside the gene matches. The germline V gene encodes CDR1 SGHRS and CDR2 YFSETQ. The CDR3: CASIPSGGRYNEQFF. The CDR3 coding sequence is TGCGCCAGCATCCCAAGCGGGGGACGGTACAATGAGCAGTTCTTC.

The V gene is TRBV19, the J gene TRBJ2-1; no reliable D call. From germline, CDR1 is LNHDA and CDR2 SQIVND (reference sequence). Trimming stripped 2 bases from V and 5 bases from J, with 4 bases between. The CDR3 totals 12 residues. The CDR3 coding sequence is TGTGCCAGTAGTATATATAACAATGAGCAGTTCTTC. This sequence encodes CASSIYNNEQFF.

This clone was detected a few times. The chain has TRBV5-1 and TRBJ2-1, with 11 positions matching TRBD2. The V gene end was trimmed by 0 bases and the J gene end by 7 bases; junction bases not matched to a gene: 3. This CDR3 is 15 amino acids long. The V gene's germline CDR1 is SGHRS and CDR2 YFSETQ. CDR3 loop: CASSLDTSGGNEQFF. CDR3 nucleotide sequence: TGCGCCAGCAGCTTGGATACTAGCGGGGGAAATGAGCAGTTCTTC. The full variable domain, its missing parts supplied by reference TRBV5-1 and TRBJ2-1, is KAGVTQTPRYLIKTRGQQVTLSCSPISGHRSVSWYQQTPGQGLQFLFEYFSETQRNKGNFPGRFSGRQFSNSRSEMNVSTLELGDSALYLCASSLDTSGGNEQFFGPGTRLTVL.

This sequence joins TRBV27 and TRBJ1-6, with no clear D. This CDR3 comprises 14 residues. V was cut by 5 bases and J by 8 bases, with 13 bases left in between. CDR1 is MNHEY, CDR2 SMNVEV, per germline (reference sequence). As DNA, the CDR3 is TGTGCCAGCAGTCTCGACACCAACTATTCACCCCTCCACTTT. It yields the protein CASSLDTNYSPLHF.